Listed here is a single T cell receptor beta chain. This clonotype has only one observation. Which antigen it targets is not known. Nothing much larger sits one base from this clone, and base qualities are not available. A single read is weak support. A distance of 15 bases separates the germline ends of V and J, which lose 3 bases and 4 bases respectively. Measured from the cysteine to the phenylalanine, the CDR3 is 15 residues long. Only the CDR3 DNA is retained, 45 bases long and in frame from the first base. Reading the germline V gene gives CDR1 SQVTM and CDR2 ANQGSEA. This sample stems from a study of CD8 T cells in ankylosing spondylitis (dated by TCRdb to 2015 to 2018). General notes on the study: The study set out to find disease-linked TCR variants by profiling T cell receptor beta repertoires in ankylosing spondylitis patients and healthy donors. Peripheral blood samples were taken, and synovial fluid was additionally collected from ankylosing spondylitis patients. The full study cohort comprised about 24 ankylosing spondylitis patients and over a hundred healthy donors. General study outcomes and caveats: The disease-linked clones were reported to be significantly enriched in matched synovial fluid samples from ankylosing spondylitis patients. A TCR beta motif made up of several highly homologous amino acid variants appeared to be characteristic of blood from ankylosing spondylitis patients. The disease-linked clones had a CD8+ phenotype and were found at relatively low frequencies in peripheral blood. Some motif variants had previously been reported in the synovial fluid and blood of reactive arthritis patients, which suggests shared mechanisms of disease initiation.

TCRdb shows the sequencer as Illumina HiSeq 2500. TCR beta libraries were prepared by quantitative 5'-RACE with molecular barcodes. The original methods were these. To identify disease-linked TCR variants, a new computational method was used, one built on a probabilistic model of VDJ rearrangement. TCRdb's own reprocessing of the public reads used fastp at Q25 and MiXCR and kept productive beta chains. Each CDR3 protein gets just one entry, which takes the most common genes and DNA from the rows behind it. What appears here as the V and J calls and clone size reflects TCRdb's work, not the paper's. This sample has 150,000 to 200,000 distinct CDR3 sequences in its table, and over 15% of those were observed once. Jointly, the top ten make up around 4.1% of the sample.

Specimen: blood, either unsorted or a sorted T cell fraction (not recorded which). The chain links TRBV29-1 with TRBJ2-2; the D segment could be TRBD2, given 6 matching bases. The receptor comes from a male donor aged 10-35 years with ankylosing spondylitis or in good health (not recorded which). Donor details come from another sample of the same person, matched by shared clones. CDR3 protein: CSVEGGARGTGELFF. The nucleotide sequence is given as TGCAGCGTTGAGGGCGGGGCGCGGGGCACCGGGGAGCTGTTTTTT.